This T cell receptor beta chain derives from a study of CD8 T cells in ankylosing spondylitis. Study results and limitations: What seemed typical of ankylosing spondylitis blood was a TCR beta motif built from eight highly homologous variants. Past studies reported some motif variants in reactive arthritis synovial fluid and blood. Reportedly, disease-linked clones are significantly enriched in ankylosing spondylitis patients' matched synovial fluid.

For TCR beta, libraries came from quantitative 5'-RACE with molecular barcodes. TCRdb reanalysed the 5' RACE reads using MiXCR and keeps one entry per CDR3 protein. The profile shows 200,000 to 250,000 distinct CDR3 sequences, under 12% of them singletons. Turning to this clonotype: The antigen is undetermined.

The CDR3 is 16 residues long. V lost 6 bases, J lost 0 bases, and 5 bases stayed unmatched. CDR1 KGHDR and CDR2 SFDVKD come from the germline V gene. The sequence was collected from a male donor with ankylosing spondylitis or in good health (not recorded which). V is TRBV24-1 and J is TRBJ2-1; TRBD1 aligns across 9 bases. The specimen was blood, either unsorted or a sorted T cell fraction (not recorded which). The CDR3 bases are TGTGCCACCAGTCCCTCGGACAGGGGCTCCTACAATGAGCAGTTCTTC. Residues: CATSPSDRGSYNEQFF.